The TCR beta chain described here comes from a study of blood T cell repertoires in COVID-19. Study in general: Italy, Spain and the United States were the sources of the convalescent and acute COVID-19 samples.

Seattle cases were enrolled at active infection and followed longitudinally. There are 15 residues in the CDR3. The V gene end was trimmed by 1 base and the J gene end by 9 bases; junction bases not matched to a gene: 5. Per the germline V gene, CDR1 is SGHTA and CDR2 is FQGNSA. Methods used by the authors: Amplification from reference gene primers served as the basis for estimated nucleated cell counts. Assay: immunoSEQ multiplex PCR; the TCRdb copy retains only in-frame clones and omits some. The DNA was the basis for D and trimming; V, J and clone size are from that table. The table lists some 200,000 clones, around four fifths of them singletons.

The source material was peripheral blood. The chain employs TRBV7-2 and TRBJ2-1; the match to TRBD2 covers 11 bases. The source of this sequence is a woman of 80 years or more with COVID-19, enrolled during active disease. The CDR3 nucleotides are TGTGCCAGCAGCTTAGGACTAGCGGGGAATTTTGAGCAGTTCTTC. Its protein product is CASSLGLAGNFEQFF. Full variable domain (rest looked up from reference TRBV7-2 and TRBJ2-1): GAGVSQSPSNKVTEKGKDVELRCDPISGHTALYWYRQSLGQGLEFLIYFQGNSAPDKSGLPSDRFSAERTGGSVSTLTIQRTQQEDSAVYLCASSLGLAGNFEQFFGPGTRLTVL.